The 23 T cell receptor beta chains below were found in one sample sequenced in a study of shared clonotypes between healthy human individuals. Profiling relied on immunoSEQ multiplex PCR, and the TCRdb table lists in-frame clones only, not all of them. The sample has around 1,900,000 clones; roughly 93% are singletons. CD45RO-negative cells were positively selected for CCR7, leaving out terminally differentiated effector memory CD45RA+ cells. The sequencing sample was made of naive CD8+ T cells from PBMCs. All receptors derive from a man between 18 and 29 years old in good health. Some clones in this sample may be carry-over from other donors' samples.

The CDR3 DNA follows: TGTGCCAGCAGTCGTTGGACCGACAGCCCCTACGAGCAGTACTTC. This encodes CASSRWTDSPYEQYF. The rearrangement joins TRBV28 to TRBJ2-7; a possible D gene is TRBD1 (5 bases). This CDR3 has 15 amino acids. CDR1 and CDR2 from the germline V gene are MDHEN and SYDVKM. Trimming stripped 5 bases from V and 2 bases from J, with 16 bases between.

DNA of the CDR3: TGTGCCAGCAGTACCGACCACCGACGCGATTACGAGGACGCTGAAGCTTTCTTT. Its protein is CASSTDHRRDYEDAEAFF. J is TRBJ1-1 and V is TRBV2; no clear D gene. V dropped 5 bases and J dropped 6 bases, with 28 bases sitting between them. This CDR3 comprises 18 residues. Germline values: CDR1 SNHLY, CDR2 FYNNEI.

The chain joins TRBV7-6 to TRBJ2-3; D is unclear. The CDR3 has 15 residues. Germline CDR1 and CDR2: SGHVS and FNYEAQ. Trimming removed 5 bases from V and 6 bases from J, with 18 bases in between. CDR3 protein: CASSQGISATDTQYF. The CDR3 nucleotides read TGTGCCAGCAGCCAAGGGATAAGCGCTACGGATACGCAGTATTTT.

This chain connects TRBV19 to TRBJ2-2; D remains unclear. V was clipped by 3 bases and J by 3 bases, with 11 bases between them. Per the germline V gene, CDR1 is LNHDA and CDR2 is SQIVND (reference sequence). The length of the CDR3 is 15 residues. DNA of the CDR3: TGTGCCAGTAGTATGGAAAGGTCACACACCGGGGAGCTGTTTTTT. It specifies CASSMERSHTGELFF.

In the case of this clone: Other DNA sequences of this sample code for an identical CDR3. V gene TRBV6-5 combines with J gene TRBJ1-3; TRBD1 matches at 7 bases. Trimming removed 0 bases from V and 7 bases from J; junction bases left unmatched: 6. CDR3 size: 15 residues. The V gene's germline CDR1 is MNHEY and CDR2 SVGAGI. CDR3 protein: CASSYSGTAGNTIYF. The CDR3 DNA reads TGTGCCAGCAGTTACTCTGGGACAGCGGGGAACACCATATATTTT.

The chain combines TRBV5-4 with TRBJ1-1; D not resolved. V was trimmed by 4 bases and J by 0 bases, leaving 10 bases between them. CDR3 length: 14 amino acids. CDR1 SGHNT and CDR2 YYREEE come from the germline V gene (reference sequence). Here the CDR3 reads CASSREVLNTEAFF. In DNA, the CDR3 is TGTGCCAGCAGCCGGGAAGTCTTGAACACTGAAGCTTTCTTT. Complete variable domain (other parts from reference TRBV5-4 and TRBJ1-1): ETGVTQSPTHLIKTRGQQVTLRCSSQSGHNTVSWYQQALGQGPQFIFQYYREEENGRGNFPPRFSGLQFPNYSSELNVNALELDDSALYLCASSREVLNTEAFFGQGTRLTVV.

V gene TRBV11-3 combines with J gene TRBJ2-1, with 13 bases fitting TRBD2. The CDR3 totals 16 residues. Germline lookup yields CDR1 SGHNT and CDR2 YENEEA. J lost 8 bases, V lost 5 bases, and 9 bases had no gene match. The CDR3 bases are TGTGCCAGCAGCCTTGGACTAGCGGGAGTTTTGGATGAGCAGTTCTTC. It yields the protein CASSLGLAGVLDEQFF.

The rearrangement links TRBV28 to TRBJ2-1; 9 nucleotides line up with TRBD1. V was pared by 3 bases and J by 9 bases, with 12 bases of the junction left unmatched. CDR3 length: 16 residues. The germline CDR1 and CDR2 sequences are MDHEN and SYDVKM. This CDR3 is CASSFPYRGQRGEQFF. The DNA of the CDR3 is TGTGCCAGCAGTTTCCCTTACAGGGGGCAAAGAGGTGAGCAGTTCTTC.

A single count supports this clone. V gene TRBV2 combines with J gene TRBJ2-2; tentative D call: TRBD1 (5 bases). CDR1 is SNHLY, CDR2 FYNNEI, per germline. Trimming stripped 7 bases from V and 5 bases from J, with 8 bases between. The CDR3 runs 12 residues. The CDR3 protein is CASKGETGELFF. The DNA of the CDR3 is TGTGCCAGCAAAGGGGAAACCGGGGAGCTGTTTTTT.

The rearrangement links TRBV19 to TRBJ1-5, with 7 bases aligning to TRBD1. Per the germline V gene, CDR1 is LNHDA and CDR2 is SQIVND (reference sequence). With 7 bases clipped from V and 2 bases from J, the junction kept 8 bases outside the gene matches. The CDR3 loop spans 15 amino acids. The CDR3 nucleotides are TGTGCCAGTACCGTGGACAGGTCGGGCAATCAGCCCCAGCATTTT. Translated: CASTVDRSGNQPQHF.

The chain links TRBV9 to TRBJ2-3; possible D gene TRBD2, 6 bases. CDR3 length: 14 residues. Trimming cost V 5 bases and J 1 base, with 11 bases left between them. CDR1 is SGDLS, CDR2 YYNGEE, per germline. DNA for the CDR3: TGTGCCAGCAGACCCCCGGGGGGCACAGATACGCAGTATTTT. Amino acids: CASRPPGGTDTQYF.

The DNA for the CDR3 is TGTGCCAGCAGCTTACAGGGATCGCATCAGCCCCAGCATTTT. This translates into CASSLQGSHQPQHF. The J gene is TRBJ1-5, the V gene TRBV7-9, with D possibly matching TRBD1 (5 bases). This CDR3 is 14 amino acids long. Germline V gene sequence: CDR1 SEHNR, CDR2 FQNEAQ (reference sequence). Trimming shortened V by 2 bases and J by 5 bases, and 10 bases separated the two germline ends.

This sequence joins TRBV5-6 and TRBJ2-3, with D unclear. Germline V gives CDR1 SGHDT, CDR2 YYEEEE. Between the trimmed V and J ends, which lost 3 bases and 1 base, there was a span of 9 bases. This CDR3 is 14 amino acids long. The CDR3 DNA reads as TGTGCCAGCAGCTCCTACCCCCGCACAGATACGCAGTATTTT. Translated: CASSSYPRTDTQYF.

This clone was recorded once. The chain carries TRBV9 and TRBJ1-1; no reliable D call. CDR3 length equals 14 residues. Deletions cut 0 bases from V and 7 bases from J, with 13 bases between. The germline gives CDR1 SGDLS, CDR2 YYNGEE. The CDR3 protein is CASSVAPGSYEAFF. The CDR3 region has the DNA TGTGCCAGCAGCGTAGCGCCGGGTAGTTATGAAGCTTTCTTT. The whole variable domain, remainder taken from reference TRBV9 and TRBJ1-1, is DSGVTQTPKHLITATGQRVTLRCSPRSGDLSVYWYQQSLDQGLQFLIQYYNGEERAKGNILERFSAQQFPDLHSELNLSSLELGDSALYFCASSVAPGSYEAFFGQGTRLTVV.

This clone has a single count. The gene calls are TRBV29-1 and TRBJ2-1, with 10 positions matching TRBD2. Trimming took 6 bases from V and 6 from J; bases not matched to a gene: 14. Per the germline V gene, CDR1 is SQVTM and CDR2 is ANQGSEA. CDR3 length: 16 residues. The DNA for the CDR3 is TGCAGCGTGACGGGGGGCCTAGCGGGAGTTAGCAATGAGCAGTTCTTC. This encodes CSVTGGLAGVSNEQFF.

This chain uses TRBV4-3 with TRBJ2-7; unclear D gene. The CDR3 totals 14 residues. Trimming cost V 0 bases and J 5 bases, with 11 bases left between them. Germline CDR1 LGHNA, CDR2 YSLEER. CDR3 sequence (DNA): TGCGCCAGCAGCCAAGATTCCGAGATCCACGAGCAGTACTTC. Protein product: CASSQDSEIHEQYF.

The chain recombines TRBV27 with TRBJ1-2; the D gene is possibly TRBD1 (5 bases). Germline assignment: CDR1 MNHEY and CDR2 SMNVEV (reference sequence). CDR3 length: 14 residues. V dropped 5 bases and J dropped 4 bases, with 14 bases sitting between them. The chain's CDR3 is CASSAGTTAYGYTF. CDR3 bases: TGTGCCAGCAGTGCCGGGACTACCGCCTATGGCTACACCTTC.

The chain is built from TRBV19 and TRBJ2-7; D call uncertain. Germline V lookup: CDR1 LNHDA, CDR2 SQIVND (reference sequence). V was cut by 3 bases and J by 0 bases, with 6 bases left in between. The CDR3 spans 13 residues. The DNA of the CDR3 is TGTGCCAGTAGTATGTGGGACTCCTACGAGCAGTACTTC. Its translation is CASSMWDSYEQYF.

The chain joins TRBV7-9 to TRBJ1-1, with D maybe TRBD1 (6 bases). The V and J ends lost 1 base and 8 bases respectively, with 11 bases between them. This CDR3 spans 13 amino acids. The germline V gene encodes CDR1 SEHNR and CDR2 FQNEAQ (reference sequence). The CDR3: CASSLGGGREAFF. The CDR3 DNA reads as TGTGCCAGCAGCTTAGGAGGGGGGAGGGAAGCTTTCTTT.

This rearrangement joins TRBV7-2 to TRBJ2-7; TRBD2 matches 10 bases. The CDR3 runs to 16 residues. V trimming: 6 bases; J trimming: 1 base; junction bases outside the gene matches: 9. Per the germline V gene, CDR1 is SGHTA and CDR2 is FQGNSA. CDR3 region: CASRLTSGVNSYEQYF. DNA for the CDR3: TGTGCCAGCAGGCTTACTAGCGGGGTGAATTCCTACGAGCAGTACTTC.

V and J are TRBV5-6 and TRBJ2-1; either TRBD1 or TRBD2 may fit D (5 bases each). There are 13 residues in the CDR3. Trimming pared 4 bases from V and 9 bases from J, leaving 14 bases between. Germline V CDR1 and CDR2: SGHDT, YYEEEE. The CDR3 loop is CASSVLEGSEQFF. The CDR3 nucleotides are TGTGCCAGCAGCGTCCTCGAGGGGAGTGAGCAGTTCTTC.

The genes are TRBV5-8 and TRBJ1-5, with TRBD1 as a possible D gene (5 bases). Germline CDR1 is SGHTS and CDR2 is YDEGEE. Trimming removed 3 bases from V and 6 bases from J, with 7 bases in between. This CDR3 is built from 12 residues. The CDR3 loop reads CASSSQAQPQHF. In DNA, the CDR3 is TGTGCCAGCAGCTCACAGGCTCAGCCCCAGCATTTT.

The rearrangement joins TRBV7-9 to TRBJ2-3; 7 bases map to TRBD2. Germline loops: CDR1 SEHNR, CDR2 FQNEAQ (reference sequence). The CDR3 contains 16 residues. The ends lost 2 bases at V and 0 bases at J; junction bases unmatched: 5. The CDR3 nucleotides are TGTGCCAGCAGCTTAACTCGGGAGGTGAGCACAGATACGCAGTATTTT. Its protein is CASSLTREVSTDTQYF.